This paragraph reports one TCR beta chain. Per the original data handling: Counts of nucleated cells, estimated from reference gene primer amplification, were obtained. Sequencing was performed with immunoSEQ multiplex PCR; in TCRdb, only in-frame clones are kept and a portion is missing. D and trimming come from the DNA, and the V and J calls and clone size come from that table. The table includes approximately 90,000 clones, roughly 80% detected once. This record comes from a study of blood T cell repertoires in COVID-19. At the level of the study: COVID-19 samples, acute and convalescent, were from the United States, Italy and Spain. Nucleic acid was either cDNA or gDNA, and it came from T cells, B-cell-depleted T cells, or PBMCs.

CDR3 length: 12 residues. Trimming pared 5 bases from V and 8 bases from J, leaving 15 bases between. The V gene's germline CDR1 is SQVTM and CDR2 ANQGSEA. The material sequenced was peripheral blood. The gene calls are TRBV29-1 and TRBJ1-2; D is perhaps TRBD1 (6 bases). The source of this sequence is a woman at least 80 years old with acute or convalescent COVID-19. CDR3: CSVQQGTVGYTF. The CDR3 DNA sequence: TGCAGCGTTCAACAGGGAACGGTCGGCTACACCTTC. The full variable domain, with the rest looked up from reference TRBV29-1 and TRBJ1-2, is SAVISQKPSRDICQRGTSLTIQCQVDSQVTMMFWYRQQPGQSLTLIATANQGSEATYESGFVIDKFPISRPNLTFSTLTVSNMSPEDSSIYLCSVQQGTVGYTFGSGTRLTVV.